One and the same sample provided the 22 T cell receptor beta chains below, sequenced in a study of T-cell memory formation after mild COVID-19. TCRdb re-analysed the 5' RACE reads in MiXCR, keeping a single row per CDR3 protein. This sample has 580,000 or so distinct CDR3 sequences, with around a sixth found just once. What was sequenced was PBMCs or a T cell subset sorted from them (not recorded which). These receptors were taken from an adult woman who had mild COVID-19 (a few samples of this study predate the infection). Cell type and time point are not known.

This clonotype was observed a handful of times. This chain links TRBV20-1 with TRBJ2-7; D gene uncertain. Between the trimmed V and J ends, which lost 6 bases and 0 bases, there was a span of 12 bases. CDR3 length equals 13 residues. Germline assignment: CDR1 DFQATT and CDR2 SNEGSKA (reference sequence). The CDR3 is CSATPTPSYEQYF. CDR3 nucleotides: TGCAGTGCAACCCCGACACCCTCCTACGAGCAGTACTTC.

This clonotype was recorded a few times. This rearrangement joins TRBV19 to TRBJ1-4; D unclear. CDR1 is LNHDA and CDR2 is SQIVND in the germline V gene (reference sequence). The CDR3 spans 13 residues. V was pared by 6 bases and J by 10 bases, with 15 bases between. DNA for the CDR3: TGTGCCAGTAGCCTGCAGGACGGGGTAAAACTGTTTTTT. Translating gives CASSLQDGVKLFF.

This clonotype has a handful of counts. The J gene is TRBJ1-2, the V gene TRBV11-2; D remains ambiguous. Germline CDR1 and CDR2: SGHAT and FQNNGV. V was shortened by 5 bases and J by 7 bases, with 14 bases between the two germline ends. The CDR3 covers 13 residues. CDR3 coding DNA: TGTGCCAGCAGCCCAACAGTGGGATCTGGCTACACCTTC. Amino acids: CASSPTVGSGYTF.

This clonotype has just a few counts. The CDR3: CASSPTDVYGYTF. CDR3 bases: TGTGCCAGCAGTCCGACGGATGTTTATGGCTACACCTTC. The chain links TRBV6-1 to TRBJ1-2; D unresolved. Germline V gene lookup returns CDR1 MNHNS and CDR2 SASEGT. The V end was cut by 5 bases, the J end by 5 bases, with 12 bases between. This CDR3 has 13 amino acids.

This clonotype was found a few times. V is TRBV6-1 and J is TRBJ1-6; D gene uncertain. Germline CDR1 MNHNS, CDR2 SASEGT. This CDR3 region has 16 residues. V lost 2 bases to trimming and J lost 0 bases, with 8 bases between them. CDR3 DNA: TGTGCCAGCAGTGAACTCCCGAGCTCCTATAATTCACCCCTCCACTTT. Translation gives CASSELPSSYNSPLHF.

This clonotype was found a few times. The chain is built from TRBV12-3 or TRBV12-4 and TRBJ2-7; a possible D gene is TRBD2 (6 bases). There are 15 residues in the CDR3. Trimming took off 4 bases at V and 2 bases at J, with 15 bases between the two ends. In DNA form, the CDR3 reads TGTGCCAGCAGTTCTCCGGGACTCGGGGCCTACGAGCAGTACTTC. Amino acid sequence: CASSSPGLGAYEQYF.

There are a few counts of this clonotype. The J gene is TRBJ1-5, the V gene TRBV20-1; TRBD1 agrees at 7 bases. This CDR3 is built from 15 residues. Germline CDR1 reads DFQATT; CDR2 reads SNEGSKA (reference sequence). V lost 5 bases and J lost 1; bases outside the gene matches: 8. CDR3: CSAVRGGRSNQPQHF. As DNA, the CDR3 is TGCAGTGCTGTGAGAGGGGGCCGGAGCAATCAGCCCCAGCATTTT.

This chain connects TRBV3-1 to TRBJ2-2, with 7 bases identical to TRBD2. Per germline, CDR1 LGHDT and CDR2 YNNKEL (reference sequence). J gave up 5 bases and V 0 bases, and 6 bases lay outside the gene matches. The CDR3 is made up of 16 amino acids. CDR3 in amino acids: CASSQDLGGYTGELFF. DNA for the CDR3: TGTGCCAGCAGCCAAGATCTCGGGGGGTATACCGGGGAGCTGTTTTTT. The full variable domain, its missing parts supplied by reference TRBV3-1 and TRBJ2-2, is DTAVSQTPKYLVTQMGNDKSIKCEQNLGHDTMYWYKQDSKKFLKIMFSYNNKELIINETVPNRFSPKSPDKAHLNLHINSLELGDSAVYFCASSQDLGGYTGELFFGEGSRLTVL.

The V gene is TRBV7-2, the J gene TRBJ2-2, with TRBD2 identical over 12 bases. CDR1 is SGHTA and CDR2 is FQGNSA in the germline V gene. CDR3 length: 15 residues. Trimming took 6 bases from V and 6 from J; bases not matched to a gene: 5. This CDR3 reads CASRRTSGTSGELFF. DNA of the CDR3: TGTGCCAGCAGAAGGACTAGCGGGACCTCCGGGGAGCTGTTTTTT.

The chain employs TRBV20-1 and TRBJ2-7; possible D gene TRBD1, 6 bases. Germline V gene data show CDR1 as DFQATT and CDR2 as SNEGSKA (reference sequence). V lost 6 bases, J lost 2 bases, and 11 bases lay in between. CDR3 length equals 12 residues. The CDR3 DNA reads as TGCAGTGCCAAAGCAGGGGCCTACGAGCAGTACTTC. This codes for CSAKAGAYEQYF.

In this sample, this clonotype turned up many times. As DNA, the CDR3 is TGTGCCAGCAGCGATCGGCCAGGGGCAATGGCCTATAATTCACCCCTCCACTTT. The encoded protein is CASSDRPGAMAYNSPLHF. This chain joins TRBV7-2 and TRBJ1-6; possible D gene TRBD1, 6 bases. Germline assignment: CDR1 SGHTA and CDR2 FQGNSA. CDR3 length: 18 amino acids. The V end lost 5 bases, the J end lost 2 bases, and 19 bases lay between the germline ends.

This clonotype was found a few times. The chain uses TRBV10-3 and TRBJ2-1, with D tentatively TRBD1 or TRBD2 (5 bases each). The CDR3 is 11 residues long. The V and J ends lost 11 bases and 8 bases respectively, with 13 bases between them. Germline CDR1 and CDR2: ENHRY and SYGVKD. CDR3 amino acids: CAVGAGHEQFF. In DNA, the CDR3 is TGTGCCGTCGGGGCGGGCCATGAGCAGTTCTTC.

This clonotype was detected a few times. CDR3 nucleotide sequence: TGTGCCAGCTCACCTCCCGGATCTAGCACAGATACGCAGTATTTT. Translated: CASSPPGSSTDTQYF. The chain recombines TRBV18 with TRBJ2-3, with D hard to call. V was clipped by 3 bases and J by 0 bases, with 10 bases between them. From germline, CDR1 is KGHSH and CDR2 LQKENI. This CDR3 has 15 amino acids.

This clonotype occurred many times. This chain joins TRBV4-2 and TRBJ2-1; the D gene is possibly TRBD2 (6 bases). Germline V lookup: CDR1 LGHNA, CDR2 YNFKEQ. The CDR3 has 14 amino acids. V was shortened by 4 bases and J by 8 bases, with 15 bases between the two germline ends. For the CDR3, the DNA is TGTGCCAGCAGCCCCCTACTAGCAGGCGATGAGCAGTTCTTC. Its protein is CASSPLLAGDEQFF.

The genes are TRBV25-1 and TRBJ1-2; the match to TRBD1 covers 8 bases. The V gene's germline CDR1 is MGHDK and CDR2 SYGVNS. Germline trimming cut 7 bases from V and 4 bases from J; bases unmatched to any gene: 8. The CDR3 consists of 14 residues. CDR3 residues: CASNAGTGAYGYTF. In nucleotides, the CDR3 is TGTGCCAGCAACGCCGGGACAGGCGCCTATGGCTACACCTTC.

The chain recombines TRBV7-9 with TRBJ2-1; no definite D call. Germline CDR1 and CDR2: SEHNR and FQNEAQ (reference sequence). Deletions cut 5 bases from V and 0 bases from J, with 17 bases between. CDR3 size: 17 residues. CDR3 nucleotide sequence: TGTGCCAGCAGCCCGCGACTTGTAGTATTCTCCTACAATGAGCAGTTCTTC. Translated, it gives CASSPRLVVFSYNEQFF.

The V and J genes are TRBV30 and TRBJ1-1; D not resolved. This CDR3 is 13 amino acids long. V shed 1 base and J shed 8 bases, with 14 bases lying between them. CDR1 and CDR2 (germline): GTSNPN, SVGIG (reference sequence). The CDR3 here is CAWSGKGGWEAFF. CDR3 sequence (DNA): TGTGCCTGGAGTGGAAAGGGAGGATGGGAAGCTTTCTTT.

This chain links TRBV6-2 or TRBV6-3 with TRBJ2-1; D is unclear. V was clipped by 10 bases and J by 0 bases, with 13 bases between them. Germline V CDR1 and CDR2: MNHEY, SVGEGT. This CDR3 is built from 14 residues. CDR3 coding DNA: TGTGCCACCCTCTGGGGTGGCTCCTACAATGAGCAGTTCTTC. Protein: CATLWGGSYNEQFF.

The chain has TRBV7-2 and TRBJ2-3, with 9 positions matching TRBD2. Germline loops: CDR1 SGHTA, CDR2 FQGNSA. The CDR3 length is 17 residues. V lost 10 bases to trimming and J lost 4 bases; unmatched junction nucleotides: 18. The CDR3 bases are TGTGCCACCTCGGTCGCAATACTAGCGGGTGCCGCAGATACGCAGTATTTT. Translating it yields CATSVAILAGAADTQYF.

The chain employs TRBV20-1 and TRBJ1-2, with D uncertain. The CDR3 totals 12 residues. Germline V CDR1 and CDR2: DFQATT, SNEGSKA (reference sequence). Between the trimmed V and J ends, which lost 2 bases and 7 bases, there was a span of 11 bases. The CDR3 spells CSARQTVGGYTF. Written as DNA, the CDR3 is TGCAGTGCTAGACAGACCGTGGGTGGCTACACCTTC.

There are many counts of this clonotype. This rearrangement joins TRBV12-3 or TRBV12-4 to TRBJ2-7, with TRBD1 matching over 9 bases. This CDR3 has 17 amino acids. After removal of 5 bases from V and 2 bases from J, the junction contained 13 bases not matched to a gene. Here the CDR3 reads CASSPGTGIISAYEQYF. In DNA form, the CDR3 reads TGTGCCAGCAGTCCGGGGACAGGGATAATTTCTGCCTACGAGCAGTACTTC.

This clonotype appeared a few times. This chain connects TRBV7-9 to TRBJ2-3, with D hard to call. Looked up from germline, CDR1 is SEHNR and CDR2 is FQNEAQ (reference sequence). This CDR3 contains 15 residues. The V end was cut by 5 bases, the J end by 3 bases, with 15 bases between. CDR3 residues: CASSNEGLTTDTQYF. The CDR3 nucleotides are TGTGCCAGCAGCAACGAAGGGCTGACAACAGATACGCAGTATTTT.